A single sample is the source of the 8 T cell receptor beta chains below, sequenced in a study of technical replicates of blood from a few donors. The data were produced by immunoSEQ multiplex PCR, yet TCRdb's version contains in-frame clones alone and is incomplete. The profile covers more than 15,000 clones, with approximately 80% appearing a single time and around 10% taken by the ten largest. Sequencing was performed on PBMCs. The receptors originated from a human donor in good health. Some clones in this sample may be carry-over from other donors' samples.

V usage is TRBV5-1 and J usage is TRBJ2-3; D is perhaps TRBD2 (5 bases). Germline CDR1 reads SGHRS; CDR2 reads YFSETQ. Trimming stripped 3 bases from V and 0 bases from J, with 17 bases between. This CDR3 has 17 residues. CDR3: CASSSDSHEASTDTQYF. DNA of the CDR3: TGCGCCAGCAGCTCGGACTCCCATGAAGCTAGCACAGATACGCAGTATTTT.

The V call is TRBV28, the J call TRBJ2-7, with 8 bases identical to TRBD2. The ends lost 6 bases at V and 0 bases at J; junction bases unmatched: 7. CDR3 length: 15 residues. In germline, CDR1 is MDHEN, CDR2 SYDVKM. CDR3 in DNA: TGTGCCAGCAGCTTGCGGGGGGCCGACTCCTACGAGCAGTACTTC. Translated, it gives CASSLRGADSYEQYF.

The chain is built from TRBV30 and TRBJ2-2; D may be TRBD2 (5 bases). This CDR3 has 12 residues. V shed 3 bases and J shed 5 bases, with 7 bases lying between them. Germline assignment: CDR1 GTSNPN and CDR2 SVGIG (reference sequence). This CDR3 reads CAWRPGTGELFF. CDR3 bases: TGTGCCTGGAGGCCGGGGACCGGGGAGCTGTTTTTT.

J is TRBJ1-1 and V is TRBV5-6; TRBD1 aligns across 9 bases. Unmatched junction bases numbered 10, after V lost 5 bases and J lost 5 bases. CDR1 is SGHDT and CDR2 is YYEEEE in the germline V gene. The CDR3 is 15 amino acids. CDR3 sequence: CASSEARDRVTEAFF. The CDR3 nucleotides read TGTGCCAGCAGTGAAGCCAGGGACAGGGTTACTGAAGCTTTCTTT.

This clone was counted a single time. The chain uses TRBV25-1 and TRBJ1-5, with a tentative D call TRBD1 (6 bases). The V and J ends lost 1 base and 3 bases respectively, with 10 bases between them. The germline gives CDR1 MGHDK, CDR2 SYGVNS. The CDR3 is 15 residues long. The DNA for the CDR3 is TGTGCCAGCAGTGAATTAGGGGGGGACAATCAGCCCCAGCATTTT. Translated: CASSELGGDNQPQHF.

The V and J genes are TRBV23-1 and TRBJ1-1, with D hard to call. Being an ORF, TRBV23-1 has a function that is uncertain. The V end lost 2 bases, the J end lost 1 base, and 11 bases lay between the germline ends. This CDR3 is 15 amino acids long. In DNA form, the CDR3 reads TGCGCCAGCAGTCAAAGGAGGGATCGGAACACTGAAGCTTTCTTT. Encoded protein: CASSQRRDRNTEAFF.

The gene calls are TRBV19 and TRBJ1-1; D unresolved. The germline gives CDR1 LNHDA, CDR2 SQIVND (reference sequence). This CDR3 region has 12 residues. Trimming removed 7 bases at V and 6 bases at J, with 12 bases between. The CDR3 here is CASTSGFSEAFF. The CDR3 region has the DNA TGTGCCAGTACTAGTGGGTTCTCTGAAGCTTTCTTT.

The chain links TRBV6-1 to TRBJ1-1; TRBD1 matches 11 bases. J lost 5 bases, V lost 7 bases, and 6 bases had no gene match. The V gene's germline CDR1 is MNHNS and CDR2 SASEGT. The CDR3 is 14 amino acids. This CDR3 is CASNPGQGGTEAFF. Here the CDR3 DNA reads TGTGCCAGCAATCCGGGACAGGGGGGTACTGAAGCTTTCTTT.